This T cell receptor (beta chain) was captured in a study of T-cell memory formation after mild COVID-19. This clonotype has more than one count but fewer than ten. The CDR3 is 15 amino acids. V was clipped by 11 bases and J by 2 bases; unmatched bases: 8. Per the germline V gene, CDR1 is SGHVS and CDR2 is FNYEAQ. One entry per CDR3 protein, called by TCRdb with MiXCR from the 5' RACE reads. The sample consists of 110,000 to 150,000 distinct CDR3 sequences, 14% to 15% of them appearing once. The specimen sequenced was PBMCs or a T cell subset sorted from them (not recorded which). This clonotype was sampled from an adult woman who had mild COVID-19 (a few samples of this study predate the infection). Cell type and time point are not known. The rearrangement joins TRBV7-6 to TRBJ2-7; 14 bases are shared with TRBD2. DNA for the CDR3: TGTGCCGCGGGGCAGGGACTAGCGGGAGCCTACGAGCAGTACTTC. This codes for CAAGQGLAGAYEQYF.